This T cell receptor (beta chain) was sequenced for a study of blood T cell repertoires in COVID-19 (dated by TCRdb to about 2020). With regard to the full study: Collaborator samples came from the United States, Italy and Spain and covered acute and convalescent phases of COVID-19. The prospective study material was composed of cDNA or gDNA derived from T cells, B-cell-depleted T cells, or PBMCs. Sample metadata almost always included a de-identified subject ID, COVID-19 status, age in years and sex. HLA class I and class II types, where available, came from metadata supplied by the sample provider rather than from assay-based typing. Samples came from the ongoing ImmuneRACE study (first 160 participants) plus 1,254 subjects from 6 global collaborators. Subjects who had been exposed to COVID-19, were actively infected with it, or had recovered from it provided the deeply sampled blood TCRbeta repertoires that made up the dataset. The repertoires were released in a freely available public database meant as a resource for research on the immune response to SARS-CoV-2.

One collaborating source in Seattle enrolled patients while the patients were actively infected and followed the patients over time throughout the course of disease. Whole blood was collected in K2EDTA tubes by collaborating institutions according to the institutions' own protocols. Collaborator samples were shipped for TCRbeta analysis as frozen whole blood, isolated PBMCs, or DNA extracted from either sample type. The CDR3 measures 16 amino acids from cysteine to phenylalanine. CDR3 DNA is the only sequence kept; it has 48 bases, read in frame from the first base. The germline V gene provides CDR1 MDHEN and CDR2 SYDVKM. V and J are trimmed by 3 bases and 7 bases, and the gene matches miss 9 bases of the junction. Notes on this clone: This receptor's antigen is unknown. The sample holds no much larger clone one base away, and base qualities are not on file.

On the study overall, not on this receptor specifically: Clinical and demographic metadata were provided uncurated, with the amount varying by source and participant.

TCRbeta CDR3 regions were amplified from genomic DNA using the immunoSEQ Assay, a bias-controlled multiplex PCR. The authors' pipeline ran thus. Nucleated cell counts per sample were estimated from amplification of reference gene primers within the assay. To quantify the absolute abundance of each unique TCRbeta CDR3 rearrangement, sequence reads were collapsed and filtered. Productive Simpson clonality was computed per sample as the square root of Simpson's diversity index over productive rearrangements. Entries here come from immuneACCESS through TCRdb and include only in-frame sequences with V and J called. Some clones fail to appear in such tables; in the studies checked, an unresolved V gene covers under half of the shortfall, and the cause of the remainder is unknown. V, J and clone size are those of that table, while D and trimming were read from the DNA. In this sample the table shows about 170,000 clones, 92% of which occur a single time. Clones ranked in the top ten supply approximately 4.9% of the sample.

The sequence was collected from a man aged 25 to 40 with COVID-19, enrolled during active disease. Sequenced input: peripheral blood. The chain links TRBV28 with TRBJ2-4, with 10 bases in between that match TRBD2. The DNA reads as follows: TGTGCCAGCAGTTTGTATTCTCTAGCGGGGGTGAACATTCAGTACTTC. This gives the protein CASSLYSLAGVNIQYF.